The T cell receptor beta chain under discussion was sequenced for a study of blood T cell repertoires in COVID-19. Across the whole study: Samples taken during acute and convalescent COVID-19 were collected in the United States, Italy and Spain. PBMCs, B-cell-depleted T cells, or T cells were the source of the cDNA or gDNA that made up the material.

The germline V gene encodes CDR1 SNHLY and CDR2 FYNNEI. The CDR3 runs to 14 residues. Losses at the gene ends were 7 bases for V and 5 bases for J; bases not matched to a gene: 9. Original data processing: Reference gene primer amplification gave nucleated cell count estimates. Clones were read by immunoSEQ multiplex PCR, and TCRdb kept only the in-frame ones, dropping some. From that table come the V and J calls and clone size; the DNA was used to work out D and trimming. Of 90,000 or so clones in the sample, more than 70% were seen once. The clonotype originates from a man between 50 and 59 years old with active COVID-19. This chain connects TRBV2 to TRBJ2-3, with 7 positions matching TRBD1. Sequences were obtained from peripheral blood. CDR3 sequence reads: CASTWGRGIDTQYF. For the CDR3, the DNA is TGTGCCAGCACTTGGGGCAGGGGGATAGATACGCAGTATTTT. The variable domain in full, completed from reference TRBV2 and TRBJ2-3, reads EPEVTQTPSHQVTQMGQEVILRCVPISNHLYFYWYRQILGQKVEFLVSFYNNEISEKSEIFDDQFSVERPDGSNFTLKIRSTKLEDSAMYFCASTWGRGIDTQYFGPGTRLTVL.